The subject of this entry is one T cell receptor beta chain. The sample belongs to a study of blood T cell repertoires in COVID-19. Study-level background: Material from acute and convalescent COVID-19 was sourced from the United States, Italy and Spain. In each case, the material was cDNA or gDNA derived from T cells, B-cell-depleted T cells, or PBMCs.

CDR1 and CDR2 (germline): MDHEN, SYDVKM. V shed 4 bases and J shed 4 bases, with 20 bases lying between them. The CDR3 covers 16 residues. As originally analysed: Amplification with reference gene primers provided the estimates of nucleated cell counts. Clones were sequenced by immunoSEQ multiplex PCR, and TCRdb holds only the in-frame ones, with some missing. V, J and clone size are taken as reported in that table, and D and trimming were inferred from the DNA itself. The data hold over 95,000 clones, with 80% to 90% observed a single time. V gene TRBV28 combines with J gene TRBJ2-7; D might be TRBD2 (6 bases). The sequenced sample consisted of peripheral blood. This sequence originates from a human donor with acute or convalescent COVID-19. The donor label of this sample is uncertain. CDR3 nucleotides: TGTGCCAGCAGTTCCATCCGGGGGACGTCATTATACGAGCAGTACTTC. Translation: CASSSIRGTSLYEQYF.